The rows below give T cell receptor beta chains drawn from one sample of a study of blood T cells in healthy people across ages. From the 5' RACE reads, TCRdb called clonotypes with MiXCR, one entry per CDR3 protein. Among approximately 810,000 distinct CDR3 sequences listed, 29% were seen once. What was sequenced was blood. The receptors shown here come from a woman older than 75 in good health. Each CDR3 is given with its conserved first and last residue. A D gene is named only where the DNA matches it firmly. Clone size appears in some rows only: once, few, many, or a class for an expanded clone.

>once|TRBV6-7|TRBJ1-2|-
CAGGGDGYTF
TGTGCCGGCGGGGGTGATGGCTACACCTTC
>many|TRBV12-3/TRBV12-4|TRBJ2-6|-
CASSLTRGANVLTF
TGTGCCAGCAGTTTAACACGGGGGGCCAACGTCCTGACTTTC
>-|TRBV20-1|TRBJ2-1|TRBD2
CSAPSGGGVNEQFF
TGCAGTGCTCCTAGCGGGGGAGGAGTCAATGAGCAGTTCTTC
>few|TRBV10-3|TRBJ1-5|-
CAIRAHHQPQHF
TGTGCCATTCGGGCCCACCATCAGCCCCAGCATTTT
>many|TRBV11-2|TRBJ1-6|TRBD1
CASSLRSKRTGRGPGDYNSPLHF
TGTGCCAGCAGCCTAAGAAGCAAAAGGACAGGGCGGGGACCGGGCGACTATAATTCACCCCTCCACTTT
>-|TRBV20-1|TRBJ2-3|-
CSADGSRGGRTDTQYF
TGCAGTGCAGATGGCTCGAGGGGGGGAAGGACAGATACGCAGTATTTT
>-|TRBV7-8|TRBJ1-1|TRBD1
CASSKQGRRSNTEAFF
TGTGCCAGCAGCAAACAGGGGAGGAGATCGAACACTGAAGCTTTCTTT
>many|TRBV27|TRBJ2-1|TRBD2
CASSPLAGSYNEQFF
TGTGCCAGCAGCCCATTAGCGGGGAGTTACAATGAGCAGTTCTTC
>many|TRBV7-2|TRBJ2-1|-
CASTIRDIHNEQFF
TGTGCCAGCACCATAAGGGACATCCACAATGAGCAGTTCTTC
>-|TRBV30|TRBJ2-7|-
CAWMGQSYEQYF
TGTGCCTGGATGGGCCAGTCCTACGAGCAGTACTTC
>-|TRBV29-1|TRBJ2-5|TRBD2
CSVEYPSGGQDEQYF
TGCAGCGTTGAGTATCCTAGCGGGGGCCAGGATGAGCAGTACTTC
>many|TRBV11-2|TRBJ2-5|-
CASSSAQTQYF
TGTGCCAGCAGCTCCGCCCAGACCCAGTACTTC
>-|TRBV4-1|TRBJ2-3|TRBD2
CASSQIPGRESTDTRYF
TGCGCCAGCAGCCAAATACCGGGGAGGGAGTCCACAGATACGCGGTATTTT
>many|TRBV6-6|TRBJ2-7|TRBD1
CASSASGQSHEQYF
TGTGCCAGCAGTGCGTCGGGACAGTCCCACGAGCAGTACTTC
>-|TRBV3-1|TRBJ2-1|TRBD1
CVSSRTGNEQFF
TGTGTCAGCAGCAGGACAGGTAATGAGCAGTTCTTC
>few|TRBV20-1|TRBJ1-4|-
CSARRGGDEKLFF
TGCAGTGCTAGGCGGGGGGGCGATGAAAAACTGTTTTTT
>many|TRBV7-9|TRBJ1-2|-
CASVSGPGNYGYTF
TGTGCCAGCGTCTCGGGTCCGGGGAACTATGGCTACACCTTC
>few|TRBV27|TRBJ1-1|-
CASSPRRAGAPNTEAFF
TGTGCCAGCAGTCCCCGGAGGGCAGGAGCTCCGAACACTGAAGCTTTCTTT
>many|TRBV5-1|TRBJ2-1|-
CASSLWGHNEQFF
TGCGCCAGCAGCTTGTGGGGCCACAATGAGCAGTTCTTC
>many|TRBV4-3|TRBJ2-7|-
CASSPRVMDTLHPFSYEQYF
TGCGCCAGCAGCCCCAGGGTGATGGACACCCTTCATCCTTTCTCCTACGAGCAGTACTTC
>many|TRBV29-1|TRBJ2-7|TRBD2
CSVRAGESYEQYF
TGCAGCGTGCGCGCGGGGGAATCCTACGAGCAGTACTTC
>-|TRBV7-9|TRBJ1-6|-
CASSSGVGGASPLHF
TGTGCCAGCAGCTCTGGGGTCGGCGGGGCTTCACCCCTCCACTTT
>-|TRBV10-1|TRBJ2-1|-
CASSDPRGEQFF
TGCGCCAGCAGTGACCCACGCGGTGAGCAGTTCTTC
>many|TRBV6-2/TRBV6-3|TRBJ2-7|-
CASSYSSASPLPYEQYF
TGTGCCAGCAGTTACTCCTCGGCGTCTCCTCTTCCCTACGAGCAGTACTTC
>many|TRBV7-9|TRBJ1-4|-
CASSLTGSEKLFF
TGTGCCAGCAGCTTGACGGGGAGTGAAAAACTGTTTTTT
>-|TRBV5-1|TRBJ2-1|-
CASSPTVGGRNNEQFF
TGCGCCAGCAGCCCCACCGTGGGAGGTCGGAACAATGAGCAGTTCTTC
>many|TRBV7-2|TRBJ2-7|TRBD2
CASSYTSGGIYEQYF
TGTGCCAGCAGTTATACTAGCGGGGGAATCTACGAGCAGTACTTC
>-|TRBV5-1|TRBJ2-7|TRBD1
CASSGGQAFYEQYF
TGCGCCAGCAGCGGGGGACAGGCCTTTTACGAGCAGTACTTC
>few|TRBV7-2|TRBJ1-1|-
CASSLGARDTEAFF
TGTGCCAGCAGCTTAGGTGCCAGGGACACTGAAGCTTTCTTT
>-|TRBV5-1|TRBJ1-5|-
CASSLQGQRNQPQHF
TGCGCCAGCAGCTTGCAGGGGCAGAGGAATCAGCCCCAGCATTTT
>-|TRBV7-6|TRBJ2-1|TRBD2
CASSLRLAGDPSYNEQFF
TGTGCCAGCAGCTTAAGACTAGCGGGGGACCCCTCCTACAATGAGCAGTTCTTC
>many|TRBV3-1|TRBJ2-6|-
CASISSGANVLTF
TGTGCCAGCATAAGCTCTGGGGCCAACGTCCTGACTTTC
>many|TRBV4-3|TRBJ1-6|TRBD1
CASSQEDRGGSPLHF
TGCGCCAGCAGCCAAGAGGACAGGGGCGGTTCACCCCTCCACTTT
>-|TRBV6-1|TRBJ2-7|-
CASSESMRLPYEQYF
TGTGCCAGCAGTGAATCAATGAGGCTTCCCTACGAGCAGTACTTC
>many|TRBV9|TRBJ2-3|-
CASTLGGLVGGSTQYF
TGTGCCAGCACCCTAGGGGGGCTAGTCGGCGGGAGTACGCAGTATTTT
>many|TRBV5-4|TRBJ1-1|TRBD1
CASSLQGTDYEAFF
TGTGCCAGCAGCTTGCAGGGGACAGACTATGAAGCTTTCTTT
>many|TRBV6-6|TRBJ2-5|-
CASRQTQETQYF
TGTGCCAGCAGGCAGACACAAGAGACCCAGTACTTC
>-|TRBV20-1|TRBJ2-2|-
CSARPLPSGELFF
TGCAGTGCTAGACCACTCCCCTCTGGGGAGCTGTTTTTT
>few|TRBV2|TRBJ1-5|-
CASSGQTFYSNQPQHF
TGTGCCAGCAGTGGACAGACCTTTTATAGCAATCAGCCCCAGCATTTT
>few|TRBV15|TRBJ1-4|TRBD1
CATGERGLREKLFF
TGTGCCACCGGGGAAAGGGGGCTCAGAGAAAAACTGTTTTTT
>-|TRBV7-9|TRBJ1-1|-
CASSLVRGLDTEAFF
TGTGCCAGCAGCTTAGTTCGAGGGCTTGACACTGAAGCTTTCTTT
>-|TRBV27|TRBJ2-1|TRBD2
CASSLRAPLAGAYNEQFF
TGTGCCAGCAGTTTAAGAGCCCCCCTAGCGGGTGCATACAATGAGCAGTTCTTC
>many|TRBV12-3/TRBV12-4|TRBJ2-5|TRBD2
CASRPGGPGETQYF
TGTGCCAGCAGACCGGGAGGGCCGGGAGAGACCCAGTACTTC
>-|TRBV5-4|TRBJ1-2|-
CASSWARGDYGYTF
TGTGCCAGCAGCTGGGCCCGGGGGGACTATGGCTACACCTTC
>-|TRBV10-3|TRBJ2-7|TRBD1
CAIKKPGGSYEQYF
TGTGCCATCAAAAAGCCAGGGGGCTCCTACGAGCAGTACTTC
>few|TRBV29-1|TRBJ1-1|-
CSVARLKGRNQPTEAFF
TGCAGCGTTGCCAGACTTAAGGGAAGAAACCAACCCACTGAAGCTTTCTTT
>-|TRBV20-1|TRBJ2-5|TRBD2
CSAVMVASGRKTQYF
TGCAGTGCGGTCATGGTGGCTAGCGGGCGGAAGACCCAGTACTTC
>-|TRBV6-4|TRBJ1-5|-
CAGSDGVSNQPQHF
TGTGCCGGCAGTGATGGAGTTAGCAATCAGCCCCAGCATTTT
>-|TRBV27|TRBJ2-2|TRBD1
CASSPTGTGGTGELFF
TGTGCCAGCAGCCCGACGGGGACAGGAGGAACCGGGGAGCTGTTTTTT
>-|TRBV2|TRBJ1-2|-
CASSSETGTMQGYTF
TGTGCCAGCAGTTCAGAAACTGGGACGATGCAGGGCTACACCTTC
>many|TRBV27|TRBJ2-3|-
CASTVSGDTQYF
TGTGCCAGCACCGTTAGCGGTGATACGCAGTATTTT